The 22 T cell receptor beta chains in this list originate from one sample, sequenced in a study of blood T cell repertoires in COVID-19. The method was immunoSEQ multiplex PCR; TCRdb's version includes in-frame clones alone and lacks a portion of them. The data show over 150,000 clones, approximately 80% seen once. The sample comprised peripheral blood. The receptors originated from a woman aged 40 to 55 with COVID-19, enrolled during active disease.

This clone appeared a few times. CDR3 nucleotides: TGTGCCAGCAGCCATTCAGTTGGAAACACCATATATTTT. Its protein product is CASSHSVGNTIYF. The chain combines TRBV3-1 (or the pseudogene TRBV3-2) with TRBJ1-3; D is uncertain. CDR1 is LGHDT and CDR2 is YNNKEL in the germline V gene (reference sequence). The CDR3 has 13 residues. Trimming took 3 bases from V and 3 from J, leaving 6 bases between them.

V is TRBV5-5 and J is TRBJ2-2; 7 bases match TRBD1. The CDR3 loop spans 14 amino acids. The J segment lost 4 bases and the V segment lost 0 bases, leaving 0 bases of the junction unmatched. The germline gives CDR1 SGHKS, CDR2 YYEKEE (reference sequence). The CDR3 sequence: CASSLDRGTGELFF. The CDR3 coding sequence is TGTGCCAGCAGCTTGGACAGGGGCACCGGGGAGCTGTTTTTT.

The V gene is TRBV7-8, the J gene TRBJ1-5; D might be TRBD1 (6 bases). Germline V gene data show CDR1 as SGHVS and CDR2 as FQNEAQ. This CDR3 is built from 18 residues. V lost 2 bases to trimming and J lost 0 bases, with 17 bases between them. CDR3 loop: CASSLLWGGGYSNQPQHF. DNA of the CDR3: TGTGCCAGCAGCTTACTTTGGGGGGGCGGCTATAGCAATCAGCCCCAGCATTTT.

The V and J genes are TRBV6-2 or TRBV6-3 and TRBJ1-2; possible D gene TRBD1, 5 bases. The CDR3 is made up of 16 amino acids. Trimming took 6 bases from V and 4 from J, leaving 21 bases between them. Germline lookup yields CDR1 MNHEY and CDR2 SVGEGT. The CDR3 loop reads CASSPRGGGVGYGYTF. Written as DNA, the CDR3 is TGTGCCAGCAGCCCTAGGGGCGGGGGAGTTGGCTATGGCTACACCTTC.

This clone came up many times. V and J are TRBV19 and TRBJ2-5; 12 nucleotides match TRBD2. J lost 6 bases, V lost 8 bases, and 7 bases had no gene match. The CDR3 consists of 14 residues. CDR1 and CDR2 (germline): LNHDA, SQIVND (reference sequence). The CDR3 spells CASSGLAGSQTQYF. CDR3 bases: TGTGCCAGTTCAGGACTAGCGGGGAGCCAGACCCAGTACTTC. Together with reference TRBV19 and TRBJ2-5, the CDR3 gives the full variable domain: DGGITQSPKYLFRKEGQNVTLSCEQNLNHDAMYWYRQDPGQGLRLIYYSQIVNDFQKGDIAEGYSVSREKKESFPLTVTSAQKNPTAFYLCASSGLAGSQTQYFGPGTRLLVL.

The chain employs TRBV6-5 and TRBJ2-5, with 12 bases matching TRBD2. The ends lost 6 bases at V and 5 bases at J; junction bases unmatched: 4. The CDR3 sequence is 14 residues long. Germline CDR1 is MNHEY and CDR2 is SVGAGI. For the CDR3, the DNA is TGTGCCAGCAGGGGGACTAGCGGGCGTGAGACCCAGTACTTC. It encodes CASRGTSGRETQYF.

The chain is built from TRBV19 and TRBJ2-7; 9 bases map to TRBD1. The V gene end was trimmed by 9 bases and the J gene end by 5 bases; junction bases not matched to a gene: 5. The CDR3 is made up of 12 amino acids. Germline-derived CDR1 and CDR2 are LNHDA and SQIVND (reference sequence). The CDR3: CASKRDRDEQYF. The CDR3 DNA sequence: TGTGCCAGCAAGCGGGACAGGGACGAGCAGTACTTC.

This sequence joins TRBV7-9 and TRBJ1-3, with 7 bases that match TRBD1. The CDR3 spans 15 residues. The ends lost 5 bases at V and 0 bases at J; junction bases unmatched: 4. Germline lookup yields CDR1 SEHNR and CDR2 FQNEAQ (reference sequence). The CDR3 DNA sequence: TGTGCCAGCAGCCACCGGACAGGCTCTGGAAACACCATATATTTT. This sequence encodes CASSHRTGSGNTIYF.

This clone was observed a handful of times. The chain carries TRBV2 and TRBJ1-2; a possible D gene is TRBD1 (5 bases). Deletions cut 5 bases from V and 0 bases from J, with 10 bases between. CDR3 length: 14 amino acids. CDR1 and CDR2 from the germline V gene are SNHLY and FYNNEI. CDR3 protein: CASSQDISNYGYTF. In nucleotides, the CDR3 is TGTGCCAGCAGTCAGGACATTTCTAACTATGGCTACACCTTC.

A note on this clone: This may come from a read error, since a much larger clone is one base off. Additional DNA sequences in this sample encode the identical CDR3. CDR3 DNA: TGTGCCAGTAGTATAGCGCGACAGGGGGACCTCTATGGCTACACTTTC. Translated: CASSIARQGDLYGYTF. V and J are TRBV19 and TRBJ1-2; TRBD1 agrees at 9 bases. From germline, CDR1 is LNHDA and CDR2 SQIVND (reference sequence). This CDR3 has 16 residues.

V usage is TRBV3-1 (or the pseudogene TRBV3-2) and J usage is TRBJ1-3; no reliable D call. Between the trimmed V and J ends, which lost 9 bases and 6 bases, there was a span of 6 bases. This CDR3 is 10 amino acids long. Germline values: CDR1 LGHDT, CDR2 YNNKEL (reference sequence). The CDR3 region has the DNA TGTGCCAGTGCGGCAAACACCATATATTTT. The encoded protein is CASAANTIYF.

This rearrangement joins TRBV27 to TRBJ2-3; D is unresolved. The CDR3 is 12 amino acids. Germline-derived CDR1 and CDR2 are MNHEY and SMNVEV (reference sequence). The ends were cut back, 5 bases at V and 3 bases at J, with 6 bases in the middle. The CDR3 coding sequence is TGTGCCAGCAGTGTGTCAACAGATACGCAGTATTTT. Translating it yields CASSVSTDTQYF.

The chain joins TRBV5-4 to TRBJ2-6; D gene ambiguous. Trimming removed 3 bases at V and 0 bases at J, with 10 bases between. Germline lookup yields CDR1 SGHNT and CDR2 YYREEE (reference sequence). The CDR3 runs to 16 residues. CDR3 sequence: CASSSDYTSGANVLTF. The CDR3 DNA reads as TGTGCCAGCAGCTCCGATTACACCTCTGGGGCCAACGTCCTGACTTTC.

The J gene is TRBJ1-3, the V gene TRBV5-4, with D unclear. The CDR3 extends over 14 amino acids. Germline values: CDR1 SGHNT, CDR2 YYREEE (reference sequence). Trimming left V 1 base short and J 2 bases short, with 7 bases between. In nucleotides, the CDR3 is TGTGCCAGCAGCTTGAACAGAGCTGGAAACACCATATATTTT. This encodes CASSLNRAGNTIYF.

CDR3 nucleotides: TGTGCCAGCAGCCAAGCCACAGGGGGCACTGAAGCTTTCTTT. Translated: CASSQATGGTEAFF. The rearrangement joins TRBV4-2 to TRBJ1-1; 8 bases match TRBD1. Germline V CDR1 and CDR2: LGHNA, YNFKEQ. The ends lost 1 base at V and 4 bases at J; junction bases unmatched: 2. The CDR3 contains 14 residues.

The chain carries TRBV6-5 and TRBJ2-3; D unresolved. CDR3 length: 15 amino acids. The V end was cut by 6 bases, the J end by 0 bases, with 13 bases between. Germline V gene sequence: CDR1 MNHEY, CDR2 SVGAGI. The CDR3 bases are TGTGCCAGCAGCTCGACGGGTGCTAGCACAGATACGCAGTATTTT. Protein: CASSSTGASTDTQYF.

Concerning this clone itself: The sample has other DNA sequences that encode this CDR3 too. This chain connects TRBV20-1 to TRBJ1-1; D remains ambiguous. The germline V gene encodes CDR1 DFQATT and CDR2 SNEGSKA (reference sequence). Trimming cost V 3 bases and J 3 bases, with 5 bases left between them. This CDR3 region has 11 residues. Written as DNA, the CDR3 is TGCAGTGCTAGGCGGGACACTGAAGCTTTCTTT. This encodes CSARRDTEAFF.

The chain carries TRBV19 and TRBJ1-2; D remains unclear. V was shortened by 6 bases and J by 6 bases, with 17 bases between the two germline ends. The CDR3 is 14 amino acids. In germline, CDR1 is LNHDA, CDR2 SQIVND (reference sequence). The CDR3 nucleotides are TGTGCCAGTAGGTCCGCGGGTCTCGGGGATGGCTACACCTTC. This sequence encodes CASRSAGLGDGYTF.

Remarks on this clone: It is likely a read error, because the conserved phenylalanine at the end of the CDR3 is missing. The limits of the CDR3 on the DNA are not certain, so only TCRdb's listed CDR3 is given. The rearrangement links TRBV6-1 to TRBJ1-2; whether TRBD1, the table's D call, matches the DNA was not checked. The V gene's germline CDR1 is MNHNS and CDR2 SASEGT. The CDR3 region is 12 residues in length, termini included. The CDR3 sequence is CASSEDFGAVAL.

The genes are TRBV6-5 and TRBJ1-6; 7 positions match TRBD1. Germline lookup yields CDR1 MNHEY and CDR2 SVGAGI. The CDR3 is made up of 15 amino acids. V trimming: 2 bases; J trimming: 10 bases; junction bases outside the gene matches: 8. The CDR3: CASSYPRQGGSPLHF. CDR3 DNA: TGTGCCAGCAGTTACCCTCGACAGGGCGGCTCACCCCTCCACTTT.

This chain uses TRBV4-2 with TRBJ1-1; possibly TRBD1 for D (5 bases). The CDR3 loop spans 14 amino acids. Germline loops: CDR1 LGHNA, CDR2 YNFKEQ. V was trimmed by 4 bases and J by 1 base, leaving 10 bases between them. CDR3 protein: CASSPLTGNTEAFF. The DNA of the CDR3 is TGTGCCAGCAGCCCCCTAACAGGGAACACTGAAGCTTTCTTT.

The CDR3 DNA reads TGTGCCAGCAGCTCGGGACTAGCGGGTGGAGAGACCCAGTACTTC. Protein sequence: CASSSGLAGGETQYF. The chain is built from TRBV9 and TRBJ2-5, with 12 nucleotides matching TRBD2. J gave up 4 bases and V 4 bases, and 5 bases lay outside the gene matches. CDR1 is SGDLS, CDR2 YYNGEE, per germline. CDR3 length: 15 residues.